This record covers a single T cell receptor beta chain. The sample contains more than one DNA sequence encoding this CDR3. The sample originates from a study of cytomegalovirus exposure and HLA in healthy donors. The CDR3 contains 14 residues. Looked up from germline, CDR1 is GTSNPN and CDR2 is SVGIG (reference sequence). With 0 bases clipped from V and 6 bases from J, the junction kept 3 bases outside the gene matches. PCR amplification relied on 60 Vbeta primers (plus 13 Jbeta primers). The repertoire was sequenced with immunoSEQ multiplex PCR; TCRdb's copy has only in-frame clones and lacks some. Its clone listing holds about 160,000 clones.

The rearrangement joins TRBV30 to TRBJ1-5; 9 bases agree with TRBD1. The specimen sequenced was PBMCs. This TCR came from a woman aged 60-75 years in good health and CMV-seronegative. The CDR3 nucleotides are TGTGCCTGGAGTGTTACAGGGGGCGGTCAGCCCCAGCATTTT. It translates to CAWSVTGGGQPQHF.